Listed here are 5 T cell receptor beta chains from one sample, sequenced in a study of OX40 agonist ivuxolimab in advanced cancers. Assay used: immunoSEQ multiplex PCR; TCRdb lists only in-frame clones, some missing. The sample consists of more than 70,000 clones, approximately 83% of them appearing once. Specimen: CD4+ or CD8+ T cells sorted from blood, collected in a trial of the OX40 agonist ivuxolimab. The receptors were sampled from an adult with an advanced solid tumor such as melanoma, head and neck, liver or kidney cancer.

This rearrangement joins TRBV7-9 to TRBJ1-4; weak D call: TRBD1 (5 bases). The CDR3 runs 17 residues. Trimming pared 1 base from V and 2 bases from J, leaving 14 bases between. Germline values: CDR1 SEHNR, CDR2 FQNEAQ (reference sequence). The CDR3 here is CASSLERGTRTNEKLFF. CDR3 in DNA: TGTGCCAGCAGCTTAGAACGTGGGACCCGGACTAATGAAAAACTGTTTTTT.

The chain has TRBV2 and TRBJ1-2; unclear D gene. Germline V gene lookup returns CDR1 SNHLY and CDR2 FYNNEI. The length of the CDR3 is 13 residues. V lost 1 base and J 6 bases, leaving 9 bases between the germline ends. The chain's CDR3 is CASSEDSDDGYTF. The CDR3 DNA is TGTGCCAGCAGTGAAGATTCGGACGATGGCTACACCTTC.

This rearrangement joins TRBV5-1 to TRBJ2-2; D is perhaps TRBD2 (5 bases). CDR3 size: 16 residues. Trimming took 4 bases from V and 4 from J, leaving 17 bases between them. Germline CDR1 reads SGHRS; CDR2 reads YFSETQ. CDR3 sequence: CASSPFGAAGTGELFF. The CDR3 bases are TGCGCCAGCAGCCCCTTCGGTGCCGCGGGCACCGGGGAGCTGTTTTTT.

The V and J genes are TRBV2 and TRBJ2-3; D call uncertain. V was cut by 3 bases and J by 4 bases, with 11 bases left in between. This CDR3 region has 14 residues. Germline V gene data show CDR1 as SNHLY and CDR2 as FYNNEI. CDR3 region: CASSDLSVADTQYF. The CDR3 DNA reads TGTGCCAGCAGTGATCTCAGCGTCGCAGATACGCAGTATTTT.

This clone was observed a handful of times. The rearrangement joins TRBV15 to TRBJ1-5; perhaps TRBD1 as D (5 bases). Germline CDR1 and CDR2: LNHNV and YYDKDF (reference sequence). The CDR3 loop spans 13 amino acids. Trimming shortened V by 3 bases and J by 4 bases, and 7 bases separated the two germline ends. The chain's CDR3 is CATSRNRNQPQHF. CDR3 bases: TGTGCCACCAGCAGGAACAGGAATCAGCCCCAGCATTTT.